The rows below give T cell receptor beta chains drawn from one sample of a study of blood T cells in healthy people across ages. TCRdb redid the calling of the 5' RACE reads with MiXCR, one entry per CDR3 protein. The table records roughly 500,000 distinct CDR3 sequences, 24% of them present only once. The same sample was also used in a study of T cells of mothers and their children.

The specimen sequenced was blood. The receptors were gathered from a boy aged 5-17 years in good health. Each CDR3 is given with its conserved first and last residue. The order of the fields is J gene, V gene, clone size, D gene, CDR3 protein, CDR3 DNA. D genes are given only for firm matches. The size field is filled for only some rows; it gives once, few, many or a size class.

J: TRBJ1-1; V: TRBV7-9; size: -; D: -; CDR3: CASSLRGLPEAFF; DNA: TGTGCCAGCAGTCTGAGGGGCTTACCTGAAGCTTTCTTT
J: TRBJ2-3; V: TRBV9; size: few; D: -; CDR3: CASSAMAGSPTDTQYF; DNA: TGTGCCAGCAGCGCGATGGCGGGGAGCCCCACAGATACGCAGTATTTT
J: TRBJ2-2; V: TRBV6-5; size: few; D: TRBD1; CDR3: CASSYGQGAMGGELFF; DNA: TGTGCCAGCAGTTACGGACAGGGGGCAATGGGCGGGGAGCTGTTTTTT
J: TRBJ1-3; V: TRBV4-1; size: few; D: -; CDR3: CASSQGTVSGNTIYF; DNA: TGCGCCAGCAGCCAAGGTACAGTCTCTGGAAACACCATATATTTT
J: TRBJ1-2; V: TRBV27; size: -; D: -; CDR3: CASSLSGGSRNYGYTF; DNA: TGTGCCAGCAGTTTATCAGGTGGCAGTCGTAACTATGGCTACACCTTC
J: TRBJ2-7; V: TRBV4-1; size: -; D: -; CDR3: CASSQESGGRGGYEQYF; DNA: TGCGCCAGCAGCCAAGAGTCTGGGGGCAGGGGGGGCTACGAGCAGTACTTC
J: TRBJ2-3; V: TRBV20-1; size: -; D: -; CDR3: CSARYPGGADTQYF; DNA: TGCAGTGCTAGATACCCCGGGGGTGCAGATACGCAGTATTTT
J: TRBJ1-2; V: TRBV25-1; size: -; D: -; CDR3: CASSSGVTNYGYTF; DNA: TGTGCCAGCAGCTCCGGGGTAACCAACTATGGCTACACCTTC
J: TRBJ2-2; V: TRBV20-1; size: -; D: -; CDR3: CSARRRGTGELFF; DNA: TGCAGTGCTAGACGCAGGGGCACCGGGGAGCTGTTTTTT
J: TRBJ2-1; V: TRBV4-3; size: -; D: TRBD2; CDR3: CASSHRTSGGAEQFF; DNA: TGCGCCAGCAGCCATCGGACTAGCGGGGGGGCTGAACAGTTCTTC
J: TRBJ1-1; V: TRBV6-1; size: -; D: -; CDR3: CACSTLKGNTEAFF; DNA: TGTGCCTGCAGTACTCTAAAAGGGAACACTGAAGCTTTCTTT
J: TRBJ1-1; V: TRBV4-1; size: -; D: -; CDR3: CASSQGLSDEAFF; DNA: TGCGCCAGCAGCCAAGGGTTATCAGACGAAGCCTTCTTT